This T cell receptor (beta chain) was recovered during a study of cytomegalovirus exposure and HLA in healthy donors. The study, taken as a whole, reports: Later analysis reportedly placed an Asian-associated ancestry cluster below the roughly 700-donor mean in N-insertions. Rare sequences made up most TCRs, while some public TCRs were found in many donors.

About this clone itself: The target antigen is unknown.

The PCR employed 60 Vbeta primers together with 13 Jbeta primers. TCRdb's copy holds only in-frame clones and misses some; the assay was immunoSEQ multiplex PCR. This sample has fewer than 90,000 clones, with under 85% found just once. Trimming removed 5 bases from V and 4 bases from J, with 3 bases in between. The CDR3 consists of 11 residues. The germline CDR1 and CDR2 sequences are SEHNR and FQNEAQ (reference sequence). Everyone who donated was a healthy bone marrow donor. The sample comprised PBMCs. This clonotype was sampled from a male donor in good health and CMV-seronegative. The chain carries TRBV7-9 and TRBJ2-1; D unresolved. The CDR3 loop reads CASSVYNEQFF. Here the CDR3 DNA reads TGTGCCAGCAGCGTATACAATGAGCAGTTCTTC.